The 18 T cell receptor beta chains presented below share a single source sample, sequenced in a study of shared clonotypes between healthy human individuals (dated by TCRdb to between 2020 and 2021). The library was generated by the immunoSEQ multiplex PCR assay. Drawn from immuneACCESS, this table holds only the in-frame rearrangements with V and J called that TCRdb kept. Clones are partly lost; checked studies trace under half to an unresolved V gene and leave the rest unexplained. The sample table contains around 1,900,000 clones; only one count was recorded for around 95% of them. More than 1.5% of the sample is in the top ten clones. CD8 naive samples were CD45RO-negative cells positively selected for CCR7, giving a CD45RA+CCR7+ population that excluded TemRA cells. Sequences were obtained from naive CD8+ T cells from PBMCs. The cell subset or site tag for this specimen amounts to: CD45RA+CCR7+. The origin of the receptors is a man between 18 and 35 years old in good health. Some clones in this sample may be carry-over from other donors' samples.

The rearrangement uses TRBV9 and TRBJ2-7; the match to TRBD1 covers 9 bases. The CDR3 extends over 14 amino acids. Germline-derived CDR1 and CDR2 are SGDLS and YYNGEE. Trimming took 3 bases from V and 6 from J; bases not matched to a gene: 7. CDR3 in amino acids: CASSAGNRGLEQYF. DNA for the CDR3: TGTGCCAGCAGCGCCGGCAACAGGGGGCTCGAGCAGTACTTC. The complete variable domain, with remaining parts taken from reference TRBV9 and TRBJ2-7, reads DSGVTQTPKHLITATGQRVTLRCSPRSGDLSVYWYQQSLDQGLQFLIQYYNGEERAKGNILERFSAQQFPDLHSELNLSSLELGDSALYFCASSAGNRGLEQYFGPGTRLTVT.

CDR3 nucleotide sequence: TGCGCCAGCAGCCAAGCTGACAGGGGTGGCACCTACGAGCAGTACTTC. Residues: CASSQADRGGTYEQYF. The V gene is TRBV4-1, the J gene TRBJ2-7, with 8 bases lining up with TRBD1. CDR1 and CDR2 from the germline V gene are MGHRA and YSYEKL. V shed 1 base, J shed 2 bases, and the junction held 7 bases outside the gene matches. The CDR3 is made up of 16 amino acids.

The CDR3 region is CASTPIRGGEQYF. The CDR3 DNA reads TGTGCCAGCACCCCCATAAGGGGCGGCGAGCAGTACTTC. This chain links TRBV28 with TRBJ2-7, with a weak D call TRBD1 (5 bases). V was pared by 7 bases and J by 6 bases, with 16 bases between. Germline V lookup: CDR1 MDHEN, CDR2 SYDVKM. This CDR3 comprises 13 residues.

The chain employs TRBV4-3 and TRBJ2-1; perhaps TRBD2 as D (6 bases). Trimming pared 0 bases from V and 3 bases from J, leaving 12 bases between. Per the germline V gene, CDR1 is LGHNA and CDR2 is YSLEER. The CDR3 has 16 residues. As DNA, the CDR3 is TGCGCCAGCAGCCAAGATTTGGAGGGTCTCTACAATGAGCAGTTCTTC. Residues: CASSQDLEGLYNEQFF.

This clone showed up just once. The chain recombines TRBV30 with TRBJ2-6; D ambiguous. The V end was cut by 5 bases, the J end by 0 bases, with 8 bases between. The CDR3 length is 14 residues. The V gene's germline CDR1 is GTSNPN and CDR2 SVGIG (reference sequence). CDR3 nucleotides: TGTGCCTGGCAGCCAGCCTCTGGGGCCAACGTCCTGACTTTC. Its protein product is CAWQPASGANVLTF.

This clone is a singleton in its sample. The chain uses TRBV6-1 and TRBJ1-2; D is undetermined. Germline CDR1 reads MNHNS; CDR2 reads SASEGT. With 2 bases removed from V and 4 bases from J, the gap between germline ends came to 14 bases. The CDR3 covers 15 residues. CDR3 bases: TGTGCCAGCAGTGAAACCCGAGATCTTCCCTATGGCTACACCTTC. It yields the protein CASSETRDLPYGYTF.

This clone was seen a few times. The sample contains more than one DNA sequence encoding this CDR3. DNA of the CDR3: TGTGCCAGCAGTGAAGGACAGATGAACACTGAAGCTTTCTTT. It encodes CASSEGQMNTEAFF. This rearrangement joins TRBV2 to TRBJ1-1, with D maybe TRBD1 (5 bases). The CDR3 covers 14 residues. V was trimmed by 1 base and J by 0 bases, leaving 6 bases between them. The germline V gene has CDR1 SNHLY and CDR2 FYNNEI.

The chain joins TRBV21-1 to TRBJ1-2. TRBV21-1 is described as a pseudogene. The CDR3 spans 13 residues. The CDR3 reads CARGGIWMGGYTF. Here the CDR3 DNA reads TGTGCCAGGGGGGGCATTTGGATGGGTGGCTACACCTTC.

The chain employs TRBV7-9 and TRBJ2-1, with 8 bases matching TRBD1. V lost 1 base and J lost 0; bases outside the gene matches: 2. Germline-derived CDR1 and CDR2 are SEHNR and FQNEAQ (reference sequence). The CDR3 contains 16 residues. CDR3 bases: TGTGCCAGCAGCTTAGGGACAGGGAGCTCCTACAATGAGCAGTTCTTC. Amino acids: CASSLGTGSSYNEQFF.

In regard to this clone: This sample also contains other DNA sequences that code for the same CDR3. This chain joins TRBV5-6 and TRBJ1-2, with 10 bases matching TRBD1. Germline V gene lookup returns CDR1 SGHDT and CDR2 YYEEEE. This CDR3 comprises 14 residues. The junction had 0 bases not matched to a gene; V was cut back by 0 bases and J by 4 bases. The chain's CDR3 is CASSLGQGAYGYTF. The DNA for the CDR3 is TGTGCCAGCAGCTTGGGACAGGGGGCCTATGGCTACACCTTC.

The chain joins TRBV27 to TRBJ2-3; weak D call: TRBD2 (6 bases). CDR1 is MNHEY and CDR2 is SMNVEV in the germline V gene (reference sequence). Trimming took off 5 bases at V and 6 bases at J, with 27 bases between the two ends. The CDR3 sequence is 18 residues long. CDR3 amino acids: CASSLIPGLQPAPDTQYF. The CDR3 DNA follows: TGTGCCAGCAGTCTAATTCCGGGACTCCAGCCGGCCCCCGATACGCAGTATTTT.

The chain employs TRBV10-2 and TRBJ2-7; TRBD1 is a possible D gene (5 bases). The CDR3 has 12 amino acids. The V gene's germline CDR1 is WSHSY and CDR2 SAAADI. V lost 3 bases and J lost 3, with 6 bases in between. CDR3 nucleotides: TGCGCCAGCAGTGAAACAGGCTACGAGCAGTACTTC. Translated: CASSETGYEQYF.

The chain has TRBV19 and TRBJ2-7; D possibly uses TRBD1 or TRBD2 (7 bases each). The CDR3 spans 13 residues. Germline CDR1 is LNHDA and CDR2 is SQIVND (reference sequence). Trimming stripped 10 bases from V and 2 bases from J, with 15 bases between. The CDR3 coding sequence is TGTGCCACCCTACAGGGGAGGGCCTACGAGCAGTACTTC. It translates to CATLQGRAYEQYF.

The V and J genes are TRBV29-1 and TRBJ2-1; D is tentatively TRBD1 or TRBD2 (6 bases each). Germline-derived CDR1 and CDR2 are SQVTM and ANQGSEA. The CDR3 has 18 amino acids. V was shortened by 3 bases and J by 12 bases, with 33 bases between the two germline ends. The CDR3: CSVDGSRSGAGALWRQFF. The CDR3 bases are TGCAGCGTTGATGGGTCTCGCTCGGGGGCAGGGGCCCTGTGGAGGCAGTTCTTC.

The chain links TRBV19 to TRBJ1-2, with D perhaps matching TRBD1 (5 bases). Deletions cut 7 bases from V and 6 bases from J, with 9 bases between. The germline gives CDR1 LNHDA, CDR2 SQIVND (reference sequence). This CDR3 is 11 amino acids long. The DNA for the CDR3 is TGTGCCAGTACAGACAGTGATGGCTACACCTTC. Translation: CASTDSDGYTF.

V and J are TRBV5-4 and TRBJ2-2; the D is unclear. The CDR3 extends over 16 amino acids. V was cut by 0 bases and J by 0 bases, with 9 bases left in between. Per the germline V gene, CDR1 is SGHNT and CDR2 is YYREEE (reference sequence). DNA for the CDR3: TGTGCCAGCAGCTTGGAGTCCAGCGCGAACACCGGGGAGCTGTTTTTT. Protein sequence: CASSLESSANTGELFF.

As DNA, the CDR3 is TGTGCCAGCAGTTTATTCGGGGCCGAGGGTACGCAGTATTTT. This encodes CASSLFGAEGTQYF. The chain joins TRBV28 to TRBJ2-3; D may correspond to TRBD1 or TRBD2 (5 bases each). CDR3 size: 14 residues. Trimming pared 1 base from V and 8 bases from J, leaving 13 bases between. Germline V gives CDR1 MDHEN, CDR2 SYDVKM.

The rearrangement uses TRBV27 and TRBJ2-7, with 7 bases matching TRBD1. Germline assignment: CDR1 MNHEY and CDR2 SMNVEV (reference sequence). The CDR3 is made up of 15 amino acids. The V segment lost 0 bases and the J segment 1 base; nucleotides outside the gene matches: 3. Written as DNA, the CDR3 is TGTGCCAGCAGTTTATCGACAGGGAATTCCTACGAGCAGTACTTC. Translated: CASSLSTGNSYEQYF.